This T cell receptor (beta chain) derives from a study of T cells in narcolepsy (dated by TCRdb to about 2018). Study-wide context: Patients with narcolepsy type 1 or type 2 (NT1, NT2) were enrolled in the study together with healthy control donors. To look for autoreactive T cells in narcolepsy patients that target self-antigens of hypocretin neurons (hypocretin, TRIB2), the study used TCR Vbeta sequencing to follow clonotypes in blood and CSF.

With respect to this clone: The clone's antigen remains unknown. There are no base qualities to consult, and no much larger clone falls within one base.

Library preparation was by the immunoSEQ multiplex PCR assay. Not all clones reach the TCRdb copy of this immuneACCESS table, which keeps in-frame sequences only. Checked studies attribute under half of the gap to unresolved V genes and leave the rest unexplained. In all, the sample holds about 21,000 clones, and under 95% of those were seen once. The ten largest clones capture about 1% of the sample. The CDR3, from cysteine to phenylalanine, totals 14 residues. Just CDR3 DNA is preserved here, 42 bases in frame from base 1. Trimming leaves V shorter by 6 bases and J shorter by 1 base, with the junction holding 3 bases beyond the gene matches. The germline V gene specifies SGHNT as CDR1 and YENEEA as CDR2. The full study reports these points: Patients and controls had comparable numbers of sequenced blood memory CD4+ clonotypes, averaging about 39,000 and 35,000, respectively. According to the report, autoreactive clonotypes were detected serially in the blood of the same patients and of different patients, but not in healthy controls. Plots that compared CSF and blood CD4+ T cell clonotypes from the same patient highlighted HCRT-specific and TRIB2-specific autoreactive clonotypes. No sequences matching autoreactive T cell clones were present in some of the blood memory CD4+ repertoires from patients and controls.

For TCR Vbeta sequencing, memory CD4+ T cells were sorted ex vivo from the peripheral blood of narcolepsy patients and healthy controls. The sequence came from a human donor with narcolepsy. The chain is assembled from TRBV11-3 and TRBJ2-3; 8 nucleotides in the junction match TRBD2. Material: CD45RA- memory CD4+ T cells from PBMCs. The cell subset or site label, as the study defines it: memory T cells sorted ex vivo from peripheral blood. CDR3 loop: CASSSGEGTDTQYF. Here is the DNA: TGTGCCAGCAGTAGCGGGGAGGGCACAGATACGCAGTATTTT.